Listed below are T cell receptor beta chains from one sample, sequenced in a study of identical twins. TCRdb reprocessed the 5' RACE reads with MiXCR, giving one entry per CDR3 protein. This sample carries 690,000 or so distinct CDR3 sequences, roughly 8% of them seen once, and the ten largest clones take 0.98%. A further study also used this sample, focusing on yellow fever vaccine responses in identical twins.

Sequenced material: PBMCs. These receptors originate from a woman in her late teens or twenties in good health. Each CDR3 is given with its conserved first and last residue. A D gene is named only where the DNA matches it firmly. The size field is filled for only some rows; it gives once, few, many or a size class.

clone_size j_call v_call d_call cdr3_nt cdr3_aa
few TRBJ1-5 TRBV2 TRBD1 TGTGCCAGCAGACAAATGGGACAGCTGGGTCAGCCCCAGCATTTT CASRQMGQLGQPQHF
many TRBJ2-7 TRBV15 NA TGTGCCACCAGCAGAGACCCACCGTCGGGAGAGCAGTACTTC CATSRDPPSGEQYF
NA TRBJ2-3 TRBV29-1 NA TGCAGCGTCTCGAGTCCAGATACGCAGTATTTT CSVSSPDTQYF
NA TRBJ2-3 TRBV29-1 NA TGCAGCGTTGATCTTCGGGCAGTAAGCACAGATACGCAGTATTTT CSVDLRAVSTDTQYF
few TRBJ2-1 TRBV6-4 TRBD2 TGTGCCAGCAGTCCCTCCGGCGGGGGGGCTTTTCATTCACGCTCCTACAATGAGCAGTTCTTC CASSPSGGGAFHSRSYNEQFF
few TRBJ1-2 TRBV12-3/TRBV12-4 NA TGTGCCAGCAGTTTAGAGGGTTCATTACGGGGGCGGCGTTATGGCTACACCTTC CASSLEGSLRGRRYGYTF
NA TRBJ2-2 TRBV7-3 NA TGTGCCAGCAGCCTCGGACTCGTCGCGGGGTCCGGGGAGCTGTTTTTT CASSLGLVAGSGELFF
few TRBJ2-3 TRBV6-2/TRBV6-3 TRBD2 TGTGCCAGCAGCCGGACTAGCGGGTTACGAACGATCACAGATACGCAGTATTTT CASSRTSGLRTITDTQYF
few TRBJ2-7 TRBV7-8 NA TGTGCCAGCAGCTCGAGGACAGAGCAGTACTTC CASSSRTEQYF
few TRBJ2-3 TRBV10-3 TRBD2 TGTGCCACCCTTAGCGGGAGGAACACAGATACGCAGTATTTT CATLSGRNTDTQYF
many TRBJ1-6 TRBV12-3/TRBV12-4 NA TGTGCCAGCAGGAGTAATTCACCCCTCCACTTT CASRSNSPLHF
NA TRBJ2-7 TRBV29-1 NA TGCAGCGTTGCGAGGGCCCACGAGCAGTACTTC CSVARAHEQYF
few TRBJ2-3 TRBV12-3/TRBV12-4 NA TGTGCCAGCAGTTGGTGGGCTAGCGAGAGCACAGATACGCAGTATTTT CASSWWASESTDTQYF
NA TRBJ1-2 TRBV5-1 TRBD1 TGCGCCAGCAGCACAAGGACAGGGTGGAGAGATGGCTACACCTTC CASSTRTGWRDGYTF
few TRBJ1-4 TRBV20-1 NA TGCAGTGCTAGAGACAACATCTGGACAGCAACTAATGAAAAACTGTTTTTT CSARDNIWTATNEKLFF